This T cell receptor beta chain emerged from a study of blood T cells in healthy people across ages (dated by TCRdb to about 2015). General notes on the study: In model experiments, roughly one uniquely barcoded TCR beta cDNA molecule per two T cells was captured by template switching. Age-related changes in TCR beta repertoire diversity were measured in the study by deep sequencing normalized with unique cDNA molecular identifiers. The donors were divided into four age groups: young (average around 16 years), middle-aged (about 39), aged (approximately 62) and long-lived (roughly 86). To avoid experimental bias, donors of different ages were spread randomly across the sequencing lanes. Two additional independent replicas of 1 million unique cDNA reads from the same blood draw were analyzed for two donors (one aged 18 to 30 and one aged 80 or older).

Of note for this clonotype: No antigen is known for it. No much larger clone exists at a distance of one base, and base qualities are not known.

Systemically healthy Caucasian individuals from Russia, 39 in total and aged roughly 6 to 100 years, were included as donors. Roughly 10 milliliters of peripheral blood were drawn from each donor into EDTA-treated Vacutainer tubes. Ficoll-Paque density-gradient centrifugation was used to isolate PBMCs, with at least 7 million per sample. Trizol reagent was used to extract total RNA from PBMCs, with at least 5.5 micrograms per sample. For every donor, an aliquot of PBMCs went through flow cytometry to measure the percentages of naive CD45RAhigh/CD27high T cells. Library preparation used 5' RACE. Sequencing relied on an Illumina HiSeq 2500. A second PCR of about 6 to 11 cycles was run with a J-beta primer mix and a sample-barcoded 5' primer. Each TCR beta cDNA molecule received a unique molecular identifier from a template-switch 5' adaptor carrying 12 random nucleotides. Each sample yielded at least 3 million CDR3-containing paired-end reads. All of the RNA was converted into first-strand cDNA using the Mint cDNA synthesis kit, with a TRBC-specific oligonucleotide serving as the primer. Following uracil-DNA glycosylase treatment, a first 18-cycle PCR with universal primers M1SS and BC2_uni_R was performed on all cDNA. The paper's data handling went like this. For normalization, 1 million high-quality reads were randomly selected from each sample, with every read carrying a distinct molecular identifier. Instead of being binned into consensus sequences, reads with shared molecular identifiers were discarded. MiTCR, run with a Q25 quality threshold and the strictest error-elimination algorithm, handled CDR3 identification, clonotype clustering and error correction. A nonparametric unseen species model with Euler transformation was used to estimate lower-bound total TCR beta diversity. TCRdb reprocessing: public reads trimmed at Q25 with fastp, clones called with MiXCR, in-frame beta chains kept. Entries are consolidated by CDR3 protein sequence, retaining the most common genes and DNA. The V and J calls come from TCRdb's annotation, not from the publication. Here the sample has around 780,000 distinct CDR3 sequences; more than 55% occur a single time. The ten largest clones capture approximately 24% of the sample.

The CDR3, from cysteine to phenylalanine, totals 14 residues. Left in the record is the CDR3 DNA by itself, 42 bases read in frame from the first base. Looking up the germline V gene yields CDR1 MDHEN and CDR2 SYDVKM. Germline trimming amounts to 4 bases on V and 2 bases on J, with 4 as the count of junction bases outside the gene matches. Results the study describes overall, beyond this receptor: Because profiling used bulk unsorted PBMCs, naive and antigen-experienced compartments could not be compared conclusively. Observed TCR beta diversity per million T cells fell roughly linearly with age, and a significant reduction was already apparent by age around 36. Observed TCR beta diversity correlated strongly with the percentage of naive T cells measured by flow cytometry. Because donor CMV infection status was unknown, age-related changes in expanded clonotypes were potentially confounded. Total diversity estimates from one million sequenced T cells were considered lower bounds and underestimates. Compared with the aged group, the long-lived group had more naive CD4+ T cells, fewer expanded clones and increased TCR diversity, a pattern suggesting age selection.

Sequencing was carried out using blood. The receptor comes from a man aged 35-49 years in good health. The sequence joins TRBV28 to TRBJ1-2; 7 nucleotides in the junction match TRBD1. Read as DNA, the sequence is TGTGCCAGCAGTTCTATGGACAGGAACTATGGCTACACCTTC. The encoded protein is CASSSMDRNYGYTF.